The clone carrying this T cell receptor beta chain has just a few counts. Its antigen remains unknown. TCRdb analysed the 5' RACE reads with MiXCR anew, one entry per CDR3 protein. The profile shows fewer than 400,000 distinct CDR3 sequences, 14% to 15% of them singletons. Trimming removed 6 bases at V and 4 bases at J, with 18 bases between. In germline, CDR1 is LGHDT, CDR2 YNNKEL (reference sequence). This CDR3 region has 15 residues. The data are from a study of CD8 T cells in ankylosing spondylitis. General study results and limits: There was a TCR beta motif, made of fewer than 10 highly homologous variants, that appeared characteristic of ankylosing spondylitis blood.

The V and J genes are TRBV3-1 and TRBJ1-2, with TRBD1 as a possible D gene (6 bases). The source of this sequence is a male donor with ankylosing spondylitis or in good health (not recorded which). The sample taken for sequencing was blood, either unsorted or a sorted T cell fraction (not recorded which). The CDR3 region is CASRAAGEAGYGYTF. CDR3 DNA: TGTGCCAGCAGGGCAGCAGGGGAAGCAGGCTATGGCTACACCTTC.